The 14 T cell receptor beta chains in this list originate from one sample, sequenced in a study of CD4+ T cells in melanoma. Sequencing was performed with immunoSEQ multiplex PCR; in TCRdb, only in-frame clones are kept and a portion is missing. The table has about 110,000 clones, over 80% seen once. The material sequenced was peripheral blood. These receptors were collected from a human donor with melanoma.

CDR3 in amino acids: CASSRGQETQYF. CDR3 bases: TGTGCCAGCAGCCGAGGACAAGAGACCCAGTACTTC. The chain recombines TRBV7-9 with TRBJ2-5; D gene ambiguous. V lost 5 bases and J lost 2, with 6 bases in between. The germline gives CDR1 SEHNR, CDR2 FQNEAQ (reference sequence). The CDR3 length is 12 residues.

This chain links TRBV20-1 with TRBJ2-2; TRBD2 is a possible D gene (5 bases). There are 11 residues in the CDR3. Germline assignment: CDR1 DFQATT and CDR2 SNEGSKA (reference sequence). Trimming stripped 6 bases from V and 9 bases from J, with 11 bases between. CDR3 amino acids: CSASSGWELFF. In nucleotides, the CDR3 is TGCAGTGCCTCCTCGGGGTGGGAGCTGTTTTTT.

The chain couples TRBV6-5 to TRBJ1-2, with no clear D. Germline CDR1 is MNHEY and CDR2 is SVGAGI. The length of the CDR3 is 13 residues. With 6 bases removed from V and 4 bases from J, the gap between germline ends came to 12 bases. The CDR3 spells CASSFDVFYGYTF. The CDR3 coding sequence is TGTGCCAGCAGCTTTGACGTGTTCTATGGCTACACCTTC.

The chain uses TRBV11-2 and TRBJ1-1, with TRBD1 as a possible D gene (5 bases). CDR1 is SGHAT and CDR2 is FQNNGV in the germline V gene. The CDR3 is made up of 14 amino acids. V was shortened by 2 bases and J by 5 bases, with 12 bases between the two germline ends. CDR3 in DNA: TGTGCCAGCAGCTTAAAAAGGGGAACAACTGAAGCTTTCTTT. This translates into CASSLKRGTTEAFF.

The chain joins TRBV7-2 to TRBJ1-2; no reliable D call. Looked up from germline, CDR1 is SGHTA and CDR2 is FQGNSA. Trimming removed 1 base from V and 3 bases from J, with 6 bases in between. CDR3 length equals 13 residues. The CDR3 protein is CASSLERHYGYTF. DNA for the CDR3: TGTGCCAGCAGCTTAGAACGGCACTATGGCTACACCTTC. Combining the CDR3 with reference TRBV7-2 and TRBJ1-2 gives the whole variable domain GAGVSQSPSNKVTEKGKDVELRCDPISGHTALYWYRQSLGQGLEFLIYFQGNSAPDKSGLPSDRFSAERTGGSVSTLTIQRTQQEDSAVYLCASSLERHYGYTFGSGTRLTVV.

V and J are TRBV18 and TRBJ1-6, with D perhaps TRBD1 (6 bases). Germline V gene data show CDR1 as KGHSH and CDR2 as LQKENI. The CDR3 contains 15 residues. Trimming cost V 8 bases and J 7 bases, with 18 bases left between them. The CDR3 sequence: CASIAQGMENSPLHF. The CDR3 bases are TGTGCCAGCATTGCCCAGGGGATGGAGAATTCACCCCTCCACTTT.

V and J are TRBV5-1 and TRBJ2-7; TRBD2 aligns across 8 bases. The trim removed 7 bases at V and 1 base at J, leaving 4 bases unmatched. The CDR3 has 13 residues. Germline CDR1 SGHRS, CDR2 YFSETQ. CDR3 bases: TGCGCCAGCGGTAGCGGGGTGTCCTACGAGCAGTACTTC. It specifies CASGSGVSYEQYF.

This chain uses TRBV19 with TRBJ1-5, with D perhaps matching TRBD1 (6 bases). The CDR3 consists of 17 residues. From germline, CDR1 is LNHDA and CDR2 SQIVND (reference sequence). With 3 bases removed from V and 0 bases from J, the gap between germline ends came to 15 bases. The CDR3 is CASSIPLGDISNQPQHF. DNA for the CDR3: TGTGCCAGTAGTATCCCCCTGGGGGACATTAGCAATCAGCCCCAGCATTTT.

The CDR3 coding sequence is TGTGCCAGCAGCTTAATGGGGTCTTCAGAGACCCAGTACTTC. Translation: CASSLMGSSETQYF. The J gene is TRBJ2-5, the V gene TRBV11-1; D unclear. V was trimmed by 2 bases and J by 4 bases, leaving 11 bases between them. The CDR3 is made up of 14 amino acids. CDR1 SGHAT and CDR2 FQDESV come from the germline V gene (reference sequence).

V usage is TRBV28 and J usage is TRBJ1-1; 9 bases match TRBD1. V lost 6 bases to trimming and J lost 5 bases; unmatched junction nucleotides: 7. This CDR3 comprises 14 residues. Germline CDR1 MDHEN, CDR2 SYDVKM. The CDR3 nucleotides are TGTGCCAGCAGCTCGACAGGGGGTGCAACTGAAGCTTTCTTT. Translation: CASSSTGGATEAFF.

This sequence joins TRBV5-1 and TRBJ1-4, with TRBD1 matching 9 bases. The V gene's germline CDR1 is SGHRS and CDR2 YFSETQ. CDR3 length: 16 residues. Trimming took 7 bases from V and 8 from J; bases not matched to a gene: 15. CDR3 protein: CASGPGQGVYGEKLFF. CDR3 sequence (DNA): TGCGCCAGCGGACCGGGACAGGGAGTGTATGGGGAAAAACTGTTTTTT.

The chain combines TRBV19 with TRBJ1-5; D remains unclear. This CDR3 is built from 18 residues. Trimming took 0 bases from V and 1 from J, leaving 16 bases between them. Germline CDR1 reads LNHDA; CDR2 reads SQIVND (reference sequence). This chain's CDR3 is CASSIDFAGSRSNQPQHF. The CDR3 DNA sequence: TGTGCCAGTAGTATAGATTTTGCAGGCTCAAGAAGCAATCAGCCCCAGCATTTT.

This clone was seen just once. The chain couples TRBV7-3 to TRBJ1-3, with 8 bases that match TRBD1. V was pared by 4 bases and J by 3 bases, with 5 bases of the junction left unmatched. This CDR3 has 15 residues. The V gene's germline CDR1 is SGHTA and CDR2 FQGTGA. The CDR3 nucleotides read TGTGCCAGCAGCTCACAGGGGGGCGGTGGAAACACCATATATTTT. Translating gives CASSSQGGGGNTIYF.

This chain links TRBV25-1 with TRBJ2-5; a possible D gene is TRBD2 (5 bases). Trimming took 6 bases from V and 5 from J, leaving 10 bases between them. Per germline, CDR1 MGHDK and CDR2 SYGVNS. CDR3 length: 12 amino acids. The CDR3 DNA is TGTGCCAGCAGGGACTTAGGGGAGACCCAGTACTTC. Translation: CASRDLGETQYF.